This paragraph reports one TCR beta chain. Original methodology: Amplification with reference gene primers provided the estimates of nucleated cell counts. The table came from immunoSEQ multiplex PCR; TCRdb's copy has only in-frame clones and leaves some out. V and J calls and clone size follow that table, whereas D and trimming were derived from the DNA. Of roughly 100,000 clones detected, over 60% appear once; the ten largest clones hold 6.2%. The data originate from a study of blood T cell repertoires in COVID-19. For the study at large: Sources were T cells, B-cell-depleted T cells, or PBMCs; the material itself was cDNA or gDNA.

V lost 3 bases, J lost 0 bases, and 7 bases stayed unmatched. This CDR3 is built from 16 residues. Germline V gives CDR1 WNHNN, CDR2 SYGVQD (reference sequence). Recruited during active infection, patients (from Seattle) were subsequently followed longitudinally. Sequencing was done on a sample of peripheral blood. The chain has TRBV10-1 and TRBJ2-7, with 8 bases matching TRBD2. This clonotype originated in an elderly man with COVID-19, enrolled during active disease. The CDR3: CASSDKAGVSSYEQYF. CDR3 coding DNA: TGCGCCAGCAGTGATAAAGCGGGAGTATCCTCCTACGAGCAGTACTTC.